A selection of T cell receptor beta chains follows, all from one sample in a study of T cell repertoires in cytomegalovirus infection. No antigen has been assigned to these receptors. TCRdb called the reads again in MiXCR, with one record for every CDR3 protein. The sample consists of 600,000 to 700,000 distinct CDR3 sequences, around 32% of them appearing once. Sequenced material: cultured PBMCs, taken from culture after CMV antigen stimulation. The receptors were gathered from a human donor in good health (CMV status not recorded). Some clones in this sample may be carry-over from other donors' samples. CDR3s include the opening cysteine and the closing phenylalanine or tryptophan. The D gene is left open where the match is weak. A row's size may be missing; if present it is once, few, many or a size class.

>TRBJ1-5|TRBV2|TRBD1|NA
TGTGCCAGCTCGTTTATCCCCGGGACAGCTAATCAGCCCCAGCATTTT
CASSFIPGTANQPQHF
>TRBJ1-1|TRBV10-3|NA|few
TGTGCCATCAGTGAGTCGCCAGGGAGCACTGAAGCTTTCTTT
CAISESPGSTEAFF
>TRBJ2-7|TRBV12-3/TRBV12-4|NA|few
TGTGCCAGCAGTTCGGCACAAGCTTACGAGCAGTACTTC
CASSSAQAYEQYF
>TRBJ2-5|TRBV6-2/TRBV6-3|NA|few
TGTGCCAGCAGTTACTCGCAGGGTATCTCGGAGACCCAGTACTTC
CASSYSQGISETQYF
>TRBJ1-3|TRBV4-1|NA|NA
TGCGCCACGAGAGATGGAAACACCATATATTTT
CATRDGNTIYF
>TRBJ1-2|TRBV19|NA|few
TGTGCCAGTAGTCTACCCCATGCAGGAATGGACTATGGCTACACCTTC
CASSLPHAGMDYGYTF
>TRBJ2-3|TRBV11-3|NA|many
TGTGCCAGCAGCTTAGACCTAGATACGCAGTATTTT
CASSLDLDTQYF
>TRBJ2-5|TRBV6-1|NA|few
TGTGCCAGCAGTGATGTGAGATTCTGGGGGGAGCAGACCCAGTACTTC
CASSDVRFWGEQTQYF
>TRBJ1-1|TRBV6-2/TRBV6-3|TRBD1|few
TGTGCCAGCACCACGGGACAGCGTGCTATGAACACTGAAGCTTTCTTT
CASTTGQRAMNTEAFF
>TRBJ1-2|TRBV10-3|TRBD1|few
TGTGCCATCAGTCTAGGGGACAGCTATGGCTACACCTTC
CAISLGDSYGYTF
>TRBJ1-5|TRBV7-2|NA|NA
TGTGCCAGCAGCTTCCGCCAGGGAGGGTGGGGAAGCAATCAGCCCCAGCATTTT
CASSFRQGGWGSNQPQHF
>TRBJ2-5|TRBV10-3|TRBD2|NA
TGTGCCATCAGCAGGACTAGCGGGGGCCAAGAGACCCAGTACTTC
CAISRTSGGQETQYF
>TRBJ1-6|TRBV7-2|NA|many
TGTGCCAGCAGCCAATTCAGGCAGGACTATAATTCACCCCTCCACTTT
CASSQFRQDYNSPLHF
>TRBJ2-7|TRBV7-2|TRBD1|many
TGTGCCAGCAGCAAGGAGAGGGGGCGGGTCAACGAGCAGTACTTC
CASSKERGRVNEQYF
>TRBJ2-7|TRBV7-8|NA|few
TGTGCCAGCAGCGCCCTGAGGGGGTACGGCAACGAGCAGTACTTC
CASSALRGYGNEQYF
>TRBJ2-3|TRBV15|NA|few
TGTGCCACCAGCAGAGATTTTGGCGGGGATACGCAGTATTTT
CATSRDFGGDTQYF
>TRBJ2-7|TRBV7-2|TRBD1|NA
TGTGCCAGCAGCACCCGGACAGGGACCTACGAGCAGTACTTC
CASSTRTGTYEQYF
>TRBJ1-6|TRBV19|NA|NA
TGTGCCAGTAGTACCTACCTCGATTGGTACTATAATTCACCCCTCCACTTT
CASSTYLDWYYNSPLHF
>TRBJ2-1|TRBV7-2|NA|many
TGTGCCAGCAGCTTAGAGCAGGGTCCCAATGAGCAGTTCTTC
CASSLEQGPNEQFF
>TRBJ2-2|TRBV6-5|NA|few
TGTGCCAGCAGCCCAAGGGGGGATCACACCGGGGAGCTGTTTTTT
CASSPRGDHTGELFF
>TRBJ2-3|TRBV7-2|TRBD1|NA
TGTGCCAGCAGCTTGGGGGGACAGGGGTGGGATACGCAGTATTTT
CASSLGGQGWDTQYF
>TRBJ1-4|TRBV28|TRBD1|NA
TGTGCCAGCAGTTTATCTTCACAGGGGGGCGAAAAACTGTTTTTT
CASSLSSQGGEKLFF
>TRBJ1-1|TRBV27|NA|few
TGTGCCAGCAGACGCCCCGGGGGAGCCACTGAAGCTTTCTTT
CASRRPGGATEAFF
>TRBJ2-7|TRBV6-1|NA|few
TGTGCCAGCAGTGAACTGGGCGCCATCCCGAGCGAGCAGTACTTC
CASSELGAIPSEQYF
>TRBJ2-7|TRBV10-3|NA|NA
TGTGCCATCAGTGATAGGGGGGGGTACTCCTACGAGCAGTACTTC
CAISDRGGYSYEQYF
>TRBJ1-6|TRBV7-2|TRBD1|few
TGTGCCAGCAGCTTAGTGGGACAGGGGGCGCTTAATTCACCCCTCCACTTT
CASSLVGQGALNSPLHF
>TRBJ2-2|TRBV7-2|TRBD1|few
TGTGCCAGCAGCGAGACAGGGGGCGCGGGCACCGGGGAGCTGTTTTTT
CASSETGGAGTGELFF
>TRBJ1-4|TRBV7-6|TRBD1|NA
TGTGCCAGCAGCCGAAGGAAACCACAGGGGGTAGCCGAAAAACTGTTTTTT
CASSRRKPQGVAEKLFF
>TRBJ2-1|TRBV20-1|NA|few
TGCAGTGCCCCCCCTCTTAATGGTGAGCAGTTCTTC
CSAPPLNGEQFF
>TRBJ1-1|TRBV18|TRBD1|NA
TGTGCCAGCTCAGATCAACAGGGGAGGAAAGCTTTCTTT
CASSDQQGRKAFF
>TRBJ2-2|TRBV19|NA|once
TGTGCCAGTCTTCAACAGGATAACACCGGGGAGCTGTTTTTT
CASLQQDNTGELFF
>TRBJ2-1|TRBV7-9|NA|NA
TGTGCCAGCAGCCATTCGAGTTGGGTCTCGACCTACAATGAGCAGTTCTTC
CASSHSSWVSTYNEQFF
>TRBJ2-5|TRBV7-6|NA|few
TGTGCCAGCAGCTTAGGAGACGGCGAAGAGACCCAGTACTTC
CASSLGDGEETQYF
>TRBJ2-6|TRBV2|NA|NA
TGTGCCAGCAGTGAACAGGCAGGGTCTGGGGCCAACGTCCTGACTTTC
CASSEQAGSGANVLTF